These 5 T cell receptor beta chains originate from one sample sequenced in a study of prognosis after radiotherapy for stage I lung cancer. Template was genomic DNA; TCR beta CDR3 amplified in two multiplex PCR rounds. First-round PCR amplification was performed with primers specific to each TRBV and TRBJ gene. From the multiplex PCR reads, TCRdb called clonotypes with MiXCR, one entry per CDR3 protein. The table shows about 59,000 distinct CDR3 sequences, with roughly 29% occurring only once. The material sequenced was PBMCs, taken before or after stereotactic body radiation therapy (not recorded which). These receptors were obtained from a donor over 45 with non-small cell lung cancer.

This clonotype has just a few counts. J is TRBJ2-5 and V is TRBV29-1; D possibly corresponds to TRBD2 (5 bases). This CDR3 contains 13 residues. In germline, CDR1 is SQVTM, CDR2 ANQGSEA. Trimming left V 3 bases short and J 0 bases short, with 8 bases between. CDR3 amino acids: CSVDPGYQETQYF. DNA of the CDR3: TGCAGCGTTGACCCGGGGTACCAAGAGACCCAGTACTTC.

The sample holds many counts of this clonotype. The chain employs TRBV12-3 or TRBV12-4 and TRBJ1-3; D is uncertain. Trimming pared 6 bases from V and 4 bases from J, leaving 13 bases between. This CDR3 has 14 amino acids. CDR3 loop: CASSPTGRGNTIYF. The CDR3 DNA is TGTGCCAGCAGCCCCACCGGGCGGGGAAACACCATATATTTT.

Turning to this clonotype: A read error may account for a junction end that differs from germline. V usage is TRBV28 and J usage is TRBJ1-5; D may be TRBD1 (6 bases). There are 16 residues in the CDR3. The germline V gene has CDR1 MDHEN and CDR2 SYDVKM. The CDR3 DNA reads as TGTGCCAGCAGTTGGGGACACCGCTATAGCAATCAGACCCAGGATTTT. Translating it yields CASSWGHRYSNQTQDF.

The chain joins TRBV19 to TRBJ1-2; D gene ambiguous. Germline CDR1 LNHDA, CDR2 SQIVND (reference sequence). The length of the CDR3 is 15 residues. V lost 11 bases and J 0 bases, leaving 19 bases between the germline ends. The CDR3 sequence: CAARHWGFSNYGYTF. The CDR3 DNA sequence: TGTGCCGCACGACATTGGGGTTTTTCTAACTATGGCTACACCTTC.

In its sample, this clonotype was seen many times. The rearrangement uses TRBV10-2 and TRBJ1-6; no reliable D call. Germline CDR1 and CDR2: WSHSY and SAAADI. The CDR3 length is 17 residues. Trimming removed 2 bases at V and 3 bases at J, with 14 bases between. The CDR3 bases are TGCGCCAGCAGTGAGGTCCTAGGAGGGTACTATAATTCACCCCTCCACTTT. It yields the protein CASSEVLGGYYNSPLHF.